This T cell receptor (beta chain) was recorded in a study of beta chain features in type 1 diabetes listed by TCRdb under 2018. For context, the study as a whole: Mean age, gender distribution, total cell number and subset yield did not differ between patients and healthy donors. Across all samples, roughly 110,000,000 sorted cells were examined, and cell number per subset correlated strongly with RNA yield. The study compared the TCRB repertoires of sorted circulating CD4+ T cell subsets in recently diagnosed type 1 diabetes patients with those in matched healthy donors. Regulatory and stem cell-like memory subsets were isolated from only 8 patients and 8 healthy donors, whereas naive and central memory subsets came from all 30 or so donors. General findings and caveats noted by the study authors: Because the HLA sub-analyses included only small numbers of individuals, any influence of HLA type on TCRB rearrangement was left unresolved. At VDJ recombination sites, patients with type 1 diabetes made fewer insertions and deleted more nucleotides, a pattern implying thymic rearrangement abnormalities. In all four CD4+ subsets, TCRB CDR3 length was moderately but significantly shorter in type 1 diabetes patients. Naive, central memory and regulatory TCRB repertoires appeared to be more similar among patients than among healthy donors. PCR might favor shorter templates, but patient and control samples were amplified and corrected together, so any skew would affect both groups equally. Because cDNA was sequenced instead of genomic DNA, highly expressing activated cells could be over-represented, though the groups showed no difference in activation or CD3 levels.

Each donor gave one peripheral blood draw, averaging around 120 mL, which was collected into heparinised tubes. Using a panel that included CD45RO, CCR7, CD25, CD127, CD95 and CD27, naive, central memory, regulatory and stem cell-like memory CD4+ T cells were sorted on a BD FACSAria II. All sorted populations exceeded 95% purity. PBMCs were isolated immediately by Lymphoprep density gradient centrifugation and stained directly without culture. To minimize batch effects, samples were stained and sorted in pairs, one healthy donor with one patient per experiment. The table lists this clone with a few counts. Its specific antigen is unknown. No base quality values were provided; no much bigger clone lies one nucleotide off. V ends up 3 bases short and J 4 bases short, with an unmatched junction base count of 8. The CDR3 sequence holds 16 residues, the cysteine and phenylalanine included. Just the 48-base CDR3 DNA is kept, in frame starting at base 1. The germline V gene sets CDR1 to KGHSH and CDR2 to LQKENI.

The entire amount of isolated RNA was reverse transcribed using the High Capacity cDNA Reverse Transcription Kit, so the sequenced TCRB transcripts were expressed ones. Naive, central memory and regulatory T cell samples underwent deep immunoSEQ sequencing, averaging about 3.57 million total reads per sample. Sorted cells were lysed in RLT buffer and RNA was extracted with DNase-treated RNeasy Micro or Mini kits, depending on cell number. Each cell subset was processed on its own to prevent cross-contamination, while patient and healthy donor samples were processed together. Using the immunoSEQ multiplex PCR, TCRB sequences were amplified from cDNA into 87-bp fragments spanning the CDR3 region. Sequencing of the amplicons was done on the Illumina HiSeq platform. Per the authors' processing: Synthetic template baselines were used to correct PCR bias computationally, reads within Hamming distance 2 were collapsed, and singletons that could not be merged were discarded. Reads were aligned to IMGT to assign V, D and J genes, CDR3 length, and insertions or deletions at six rearrangement sites. Within each subset, clonotype counts were normalized to the number of sorted cells before true diversity and Gini coefficients were calculated with the tcR R package. The overlap coefficient, calculated on TCRB nucleotide sequences, was used to measure repertoire sharing. In TCRdb, the immuneACCESS table is reduced to in-frame sequences with V and J assigned. These tables do not hold every clone; where another copy was compared, an unresolved V gene accounts for under half, and the others remain unexplained. V and J calls and clone size are as listed in that table; D and trimming were resolved from the DNA. In this sample the table shows hundreds of thousands of clones, 6.5% to 10% of which occur a single time. The ten most abundant clones make up less than 0.5% of the sample.

This TCR derives from a woman between 18 and 30 years old in good health. The sequence links TRBV18 to TRBJ2-4, with 8 bases in between that match TRBD1. The sequencing input was central memory CD4+ T cells from blood. DNA sequence: TGTGCCAGCTCACCGACAGGGGCCGTGGGGAAAAACATTCAGTACTTC. Translated, it gives CASSPTGAVGKNIQYF.